This passage covers 10 T cell receptor beta chains from one sample sequenced in a study of beta chain features in type 1 diabetes. Sequenced material consisted of expressed TCRB transcripts (all of the isolated RNA was reverse transcribed). The assay was immunoSEQ multiplex PCR, and TCRdb's table has in-frame clones only and misses some. The repertoire consists of 130,000 to 150,000 clones, with roughly 48% occurring once and the leading ten covering under 0.45%. The source material was Tregs from blood. The receptors derive from a man aged 18 to 29 in good health.

The chain has TRBV29-1 and TRBJ2-2, with 10 bases that match TRBD1. The V gene end was trimmed by 3 bases and the J gene end by 3 bases; junction bases not matched to a gene: 4. The CDR3 runs 15 residues. The germline CDR1 and CDR2 sequences are SQVTM and ANQGSEA. The CDR3 reads CSVDRTGGYTGELFF. Written as DNA, the CDR3 is TGCAGCGTTGATAGGACAGGGGGTTACACCGGGGAGCTGTTTTTT.

This rearrangement joins TRBV5-1 to TRBJ2-5; TRBD1 matches at 7 bases. The J call may be incorrect, as the DNA end agrees better with TRBJ2-7. This CDR3 contains 14 residues. CDR1 and CDR2 from the germline V gene are SGHRS and YFSETQ. CDR3 in DNA: TGCGCCAGCAGCCCCCCGACAGGGACCTACGAGCAGTACTTC. Translation gives CASSPPTGTYEQYF.

The J gene is TRBJ1-1, the V gene TRBV30; D might be TRBD1 (5 bases). Germline assignment: CDR1 GTSNPN and CDR2 SVGIG (reference sequence). The CDR3 totals 11 residues. The V end lost 5 bases, the J end lost 10 bases, and 14 bases lay between the germline ends. This CDR3 reads CAWAETGVAFF. CDR3 coding DNA: TGTGCCTGGGCCGAAACAGGTGTAGCTTTCTTT.

This clone occurred once. The chain uses TRBV4-3 and TRBJ2-1; 7 nucleotides line up with TRBD2. In germline, CDR1 is LGHNA, CDR2 YSLEER. The CDR3 consists of 13 residues. V trimming: 3 bases; J trimming: 9 bases; junction bases outside the gene matches: 5. The CDR3 sequence: CASSQRREREQFF. The CDR3, as DNA: TGCGCCAGCAGCCAGAGGCGGGAGCGTGAGCAGTTCTTC.

This clone was recorded a few times. The gene calls are TRBV7-9 and TRBJ2-5; TRBD2 aligns across 9 bases. V shed 5 bases and J 5 bases; nucleotides not matched to a gene: 3. The CDR3 is 13 amino acids. The V gene's germline CDR1 is SEHNR and CDR2 FQNEAQ (reference sequence). This CDR3 reads CASSQGLAETQYF. CDR3 DNA sequence: TGTGCCAGCAGCCAGGGACTAGCCGAGACCCAGTACTTC.

This clone appeared a few times. The sample holds other DNA sequences that translate to the same CDR3. V and J are TRBV20-1 and TRBJ2-7; weak D call: TRBD2 (5 bases). Trimming removed 6 bases at V and 3 bases at J, with 6 bases between. Germline values: CDR1 DFQATT, CDR2 SNEGSKA (reference sequence). The CDR3 consists of 10 residues. The CDR3 DNA is TGCAGTGCGAGGGTCTACGAGCAGTACTTC. Its translation is CSARVYEQYF.

This clone has a handful of counts. This chain links TRBV4-3 with TRBJ2-7; possible D gene TRBD1, 6 bases. V was shortened by 0 bases and J by 2 bases, with 14 bases between the two germline ends. This CDR3 spans 16 amino acids. Germline CDR1 is LGHNA and CDR2 is YSLEER. CDR3 coding DNA: TGCGCCAGCAGCCAAGACGACAGGTTCCTTCCCTACGAGCAGTACTTC. Translation gives CASSQDDRFLPYEQYF.

The chain carries TRBV9 and TRBJ2-1, with 7 positions matching TRBD2. There are 15 residues in the CDR3. With 4 bases clipped from V and 4 bases from J, the junction kept 8 bases outside the gene matches. Per germline, CDR1 SGDLS and CDR2 YYNGEE. The CDR3 nucleotides read TGTGCCAGCAGCCGCGTAAGCGGGGAATACAATGAGCAGTTCTTC. It codes for CASSRVSGEYNEQFF.

V gene TRBV27 combines with J gene TRBJ1-5, with unresolved D. Trimming stripped 6 bases from V and 7 bases from J, with 13 bases between. Germline V CDR1 and CDR2: MNHEY, SMNVEV (reference sequence). The CDR3 runs 13 residues. CDR3 region: CASRDSPGQPQHF. The CDR3 DNA reads as TGTGCCAGCAGAGACTCCCCGGGGCAGCCCCAGCATTTT.

V gene TRBV5-8 combines with J gene TRBJ1-1; D is undetermined. Germline values: CDR1 SGHTS, CDR2 YDEGEE. The CDR3 contains 12 residues. Trimming took 2 bases from V and 5 from J, leaving 7 bases between them. The CDR3 sequence is CASSFSETEAFF. The CDR3 nucleotides are TGTGCCAGCAGCTTTTCGGAGACTGAAGCTTTCTTT.